The next 7 T cell receptor beta chains were all read from a single sample in a study of blood T cell repertoires in COVID-19. The assay was immunoSEQ multiplex PCR, and TCRdb's table has in-frame clones only and misses some. The sample carries 200,000 to 250,000 clones, around 80% recorded once. Sequencing used peripheral blood. Every receptor here comes from a woman in her 70s with acute or convalescent COVID-19.

The CDR3 is CASSEAGDRDRVEKLFF. The CDR3 region has the DNA TGTGCCAGCAGTGAAGCGGGGGACAGGGATCGGGTTGAAAAACTGTTTTTT. V usage is TRBV6-1 and J usage is TRBJ1-4; TRBD1 aligns across 9 bases. Germline V CDR1 and CDR2: MNHNS, SASEGT. The CDR3 has 17 amino acids. Trimming cost V 0 bases and J 7 bases; bases outside gene matches: 9.

This rearrangement joins TRBV23-1 to TRBJ2-5; TRBD1 aligns across 9 bases. TRBV23-1 is classed as an ORF, of uncertain function. J gave up 7 bases and V 4 bases, and 7 bases lay outside the gene matches. The CDR3 has 14 amino acids. CDR3 nucleotides: TGCGCCAGCAGTCGGGGACAGGGTGTGGGGACCCAGTACTTC. This gives the protein CASSRGQGVGTQYF.

The rearrangement joins TRBV19 to TRBJ1-2; D gene ambiguous. V dropped 6 bases and J dropped 3 bases, with 26 bases sitting between them. The germline V gene encodes CDR1 LNHDA and CDR2 SQIVND (reference sequence). The CDR3 length is 18 residues. The CDR3 reads CASSMDAVVGRVDYGYTF. CDR3 coding DNA: TGTGCCAGTAGCATGGATGCGGTCGTGGGGAGGGTAGACTATGGCTACACCTTC.

This clone came up once. The chain carries TRBV6-5 and TRBJ2-2; 7 nucleotides line up with TRBD2. The CDR3 contains 15 residues. CDR1 and CDR2 from the germline V gene are MNHEY and SVGAGI. V was pared by 8 bases and J by 3 bases, with 9 bases of the junction left unmatched. The CDR3 nucleotides are TGTGCCAGCCTATCCCGACTAGCCTACACCGGGGAGCTGTTTTTT. Translating gives CASLSRLAYTGELFF.

This clone was seen a few times. J is TRBJ2-7 and V is TRBV4-2; D gene uncertain. The ends were cut back, 4 bases at V and 4 bases at J, with 11 bases in the middle. This CDR3 has 13 residues. In germline, CDR1 is LGHNA, CDR2 YNFKEQ. CDR3 DNA sequence: TGTGCCAGCAGCCCCCGACTGGCATACGAGCAGTACTTC. Translated: CASSPRLAYEQYF.

Note on this clone: Relative to the germline gene, one junction end is altered; a read error may explain this. This chain links TRBV2 with TRBJ2-7, with 8 bases matching TRBD1. This CDR3 contains 14 residues. Germline CDR1 and CDR2: SNHLY and FYNNEI. The CDR3 coding sequence is TGTGTCAGCAGCGTCCAAGGAGGGCGACAGGGGTTGGACTTC. It translates to CVSSVQGGRQGLDF.

CDR3 bases: TGTGCCAGCAGCGCACGACAGGGGATTGATACGCAGTATTTT. Its protein is CASSARQGIDTQYF. This rearrangement joins TRBV9 to TRBJ2-3; the match to TRBD1 covers 8 bases. The germline V gene encodes CDR1 SGDLS and CDR2 YYNGEE. CDR3 size: 14 residues. Unmatched junction bases numbered 6, after V lost 3 bases and J lost 6 bases.